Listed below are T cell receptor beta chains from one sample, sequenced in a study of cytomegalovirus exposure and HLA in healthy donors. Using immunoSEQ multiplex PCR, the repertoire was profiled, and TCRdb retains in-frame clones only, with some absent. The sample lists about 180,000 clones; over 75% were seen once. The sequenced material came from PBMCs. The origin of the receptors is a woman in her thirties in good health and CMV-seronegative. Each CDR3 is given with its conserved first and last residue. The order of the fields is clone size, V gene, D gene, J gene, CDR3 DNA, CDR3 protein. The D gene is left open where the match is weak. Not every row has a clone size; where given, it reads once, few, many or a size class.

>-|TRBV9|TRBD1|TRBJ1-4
TGTGCCAGCAGCCCTAGGGGCACCGGGACAGGAGAAAAACTGTTTTTT
CASSPRGTGTGEKLFF
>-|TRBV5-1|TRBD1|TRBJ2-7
TGCGCCAGCAGCTATGGACAGGGGCACGAGCAGTACTTC
CASSYGQGHEQYF
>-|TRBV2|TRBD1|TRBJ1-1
TGTGCCAGCTCCCGAGAGGGACAGGGGAGGGCAATGAACACTGAAGCTTTCTTT
CASSREGQGRAMNTEAFF
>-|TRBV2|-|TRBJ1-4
TGTGCCAGCACACTAGGACCGGACTCAACTAATGAAAAACTGTTTTTT
CASTLGPDSTNEKLFF
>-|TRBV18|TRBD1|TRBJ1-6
TGTGCCAGCTCGACAGGGGTTTTGTCTTCACCCCTCCACTTT
CASSTGVLSSPLHF
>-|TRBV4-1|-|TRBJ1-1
TGCGCCAGCAGCCGCACAGAGAACACTGAAGCTTTCTTT
CASSRTENTEAFF
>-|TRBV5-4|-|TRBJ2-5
TGTGCCAGCAGCTTCGGCGGGGGCTTCCAAGAGACCCAGTACTTC
CASSFGGGFQETQYF
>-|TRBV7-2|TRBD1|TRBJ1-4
TGTGCCAGCGCGGACAGGTCTAGGGAAAAACTGTTTTTT
CASADRSREKLFF
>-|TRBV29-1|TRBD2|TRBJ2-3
TGCAGCGTTGATAGGGCTAGCGGTACAGATACGCAGTATTTT
CSVDRASGTDTQYF
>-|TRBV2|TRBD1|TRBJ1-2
TGTGCCAGCAGCGATACAGGGGGGGTTGGGGGCTACACCTTC
CASSDTGGVGGYTF
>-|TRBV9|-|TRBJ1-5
TGTGCCAGCAGCGTAGAACAGTTTAGCAATCAGCCCCAGCATTTT
CASSVEQFSNQPQHF
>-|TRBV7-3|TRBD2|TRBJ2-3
TGTGCCAGCAGCTTATTCGCGGGGGGTGAGGCAGATACGCAGTATTTT
CASSLFAGGEADTQYF
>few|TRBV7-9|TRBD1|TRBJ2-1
TGTGCCAGCAGGCCGGGACAGGGAAGCAATGAGCAGTTCTTC
CASRPGQGSNEQFF
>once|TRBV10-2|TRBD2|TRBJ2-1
TGCGCCAGCAGTGATACTAGCGGGGGGGAGTACAATGAGCAGTTCTTC
CASSDTSGGEYNEQFF
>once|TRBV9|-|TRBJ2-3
TGTGCCAGCAGCGTAGCTAGGGAGCACGATACGCAGTATTTT
CASSVAREHDTQYF
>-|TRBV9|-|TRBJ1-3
TGTGCCAGCAGCGCCCGAGGAAGCCGGGGAAACACCATATATTTT
CASSARGSRGNTIYF
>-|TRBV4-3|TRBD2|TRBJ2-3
TGCGCCAGCAGCCAAGGTTTAGCGGGGCGAGATACGCAGTATTTT
CASSQGLAGRDTQYF
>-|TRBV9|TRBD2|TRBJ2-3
TGTGCCAGCAGCACGTCTAGCGGGGGGTCAGATACGCAGTATTTT
CASSTSSGGSDTQYF
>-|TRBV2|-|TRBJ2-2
TGTGCCAGCAGTGGGGGCAAGGGGAACACCGGGGAGCTGTTTTTT
CASSGGKGNTGELFF
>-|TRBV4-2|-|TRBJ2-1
TGTGCCAGCAGGAGAGAGGATGAGCAGTTCTTC
CASRREDEQFF
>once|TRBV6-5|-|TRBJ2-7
TGTGCCAGCAGTCCCGGGACTTTGGACGAGCAGTACTTC
CASSPGTLDEQYF
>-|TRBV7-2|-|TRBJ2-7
TGTGCCAGCAGCCTCCTGGCGGCGGGGGCCCCCTACGAGCAGTACTTC
CASSLLAAGAPYEQYF
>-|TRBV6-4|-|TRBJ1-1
TGTGCCAGCAGTGACCAGCCGGGACGGGGGACTGAAGCTTTCTTT
CASSDQPGRGTEAFF
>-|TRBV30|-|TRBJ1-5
TGTGCCTGGACACAGGACGGTGACAATCAGCCCCAGCATTTT
CAWTQDGDNQPQHF
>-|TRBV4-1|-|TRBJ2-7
TGCGCCAGCAGCCAAGGATTATATGACTGGAGCTCCTACGAGCAGTACTTC
CASSQGLYDWSSYEQYF
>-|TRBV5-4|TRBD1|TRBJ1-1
TGTGCCAGCAGCCCACCTCGGACAGGAAACACTGAAGCTTTCTTT
CASSPPRTGNTEAFF
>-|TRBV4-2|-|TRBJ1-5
TGTGCCAGCAGCCAGGGGAGGAGGGGTAGCAATCAGCCCCAGCATTTT
CASSQGRRGSNQPQHF
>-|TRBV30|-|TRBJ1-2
TGTGCCTGGAGCCCAGGGGATGGCTACACCTTC
CAWSPGDGYTF
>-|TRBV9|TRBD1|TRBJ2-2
TGTGCCAGCAGCGTAGGGACAGGAGCGAACACCGGGGAGCTGTTTTTT
CASSVGTGANTGELFF
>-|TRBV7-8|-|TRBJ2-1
TGTGCCAGCACCTCTCAAGGACAGCTCTACAATGAGCAGTTCTTC
CASTSQGQLYNEQFF
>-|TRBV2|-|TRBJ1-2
TGTGCCAGCAGTCCCAATGAGGCAGCCTATGGCTACACCTTC
CASSPNEAAYGYTF
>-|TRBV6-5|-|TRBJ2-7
TGTGCCAGCAGTTACTGGGACAAGACCTACGAGCAGTACTTC
CASSYWDKTYEQYF
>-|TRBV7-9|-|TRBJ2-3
TGTGCCAGCAGCTTAGTAGGGGTAGCAGATACGCAGTATTTT
CASSLVGVADTQYF
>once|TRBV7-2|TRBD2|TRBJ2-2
TGTGCCAGCAGCCTGGGACTAGCGGCAAACACCGGGGAGCTGTTTTTT
CASSLGLAANTGELFF
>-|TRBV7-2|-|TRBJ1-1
TGTGCCAGCAGCTTCACTGGGGCAGGTGAAGCTTTCTTT
CASSFTGAGEAFF
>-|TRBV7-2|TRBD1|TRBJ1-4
TGTGCCAGCAGATCACACGGGACAGGTCGGGAAAAACTGTTTTTT
CASRSHGTGREKLFF
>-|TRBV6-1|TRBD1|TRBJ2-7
TGTGCCAGCAGTGAAGCCAACAGGGGGGTCTACGAGCAGTACTTC
CASSEANRGVYEQYF
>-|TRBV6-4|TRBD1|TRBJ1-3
TGTGCCAGCACTGAGAGCCGGGACAGGTCTTTAACATCGTTGGGAAACACCATATATTTT
CASTESRDRSLTSLGNTIYF
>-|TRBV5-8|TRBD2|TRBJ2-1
TGTGCCAGCAGCCACCAGCGGGGGGGCTCCTACAATGAGCAGTTCTTC
CASSHQRGGSYNEQFF
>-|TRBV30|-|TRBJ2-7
TGTGCCTGGAGTATCAGGAACTACGAGCAGTACTTC
CAWSIRNYEQYF
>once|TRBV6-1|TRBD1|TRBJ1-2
TGTGCCAGCAGTGAAGCGGGGACAGGGCGTCGTTTCTATGGCTACACCTTC
CASSEAGTGRRFYGYTF
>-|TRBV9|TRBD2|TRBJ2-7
TGTGCCAGCAGCTTAGGACTAGCCCAGGCGGGGTACGAGCAGTACTTC
CASSLGLAQAGYEQYF
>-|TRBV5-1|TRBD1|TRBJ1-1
TGCGCCAGCAGCTTTGGGCCAACAGGGGCTTACACTGAAGCTTTCTTT
CASSFGPTGAYTEAFF
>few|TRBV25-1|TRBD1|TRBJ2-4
TGTGCCAGCAGTGATAGGGGACAGTTTGGTCCCAAAAACATTCAGTACTTC
CASSDRGQFGPKNIQYF
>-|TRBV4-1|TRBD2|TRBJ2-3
TGCGCCAGCAGCCGGACAAAGGGACTCGCGGGGGGATCCATCCCAGATACGCAGTATTTT
CASSRTKGLAGGSIPDTQYF
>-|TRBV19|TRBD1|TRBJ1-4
TGTGCCAGTAGTATCAGGGGGCCGGGTGAAAAACTGTTTTTT
CASSIRGPGEKLFF
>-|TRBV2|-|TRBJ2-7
TGTGCCAGCGTACCAATAGCCGGGACTCGCGTCTACGAGCAGTACTTC
CASVPIAGTRVYEQYF
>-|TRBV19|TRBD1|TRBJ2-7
TGTGCCAGTACCTCTTCATACGGGGACAGGGGCTACGAGCAGTACTTC
CASTSSYGDRGYEQYF
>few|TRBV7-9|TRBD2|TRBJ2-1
TGTGCCAGCAGCCGATCTAGCGGGGTCTACAATGAGCAGTTCTTC
CASSRSSGVYNEQFF
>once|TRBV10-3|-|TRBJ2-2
TGTGCCATCAGTGAACAGAACACCGGGGAGCTGTTTTTT
CAISEQNTGELFF
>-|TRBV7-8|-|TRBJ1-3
TGTGCGTCGCGTGGCTCTGGAAACACCATATATTTT
CASRGSGNTIYF
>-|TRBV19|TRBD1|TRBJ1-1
TGTGCCACCGTGGACAGGGAAGCTTTCTTT
CATVDREAFF
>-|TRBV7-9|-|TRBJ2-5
TGTGCCAGCAGCTGGTGGGGGGTAAAAGAGACCCAGTACTTC
CASSWWGVKETQYF
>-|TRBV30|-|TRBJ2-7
TGTGCCTGGAGTGTTATAGTGGGCGCATACGAGCAGTACTTC
CAWSVIVGAYEQYF
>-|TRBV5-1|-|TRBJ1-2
TGCGCCAGCAGCTTGGATCGGGGATACTATGGCTACACCTTC
CASSLDRGYYGYTF
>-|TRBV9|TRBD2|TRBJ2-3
TGTGCCAGCAGCTTTAGCGGGGGGGCCTACACAGATACGCAGTATTTT
CASSFSGGAYTDTQYF
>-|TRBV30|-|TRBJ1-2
TGTGCCTACCAGGGCGCTGGCTACACCTTC
CAYQGAGYTF
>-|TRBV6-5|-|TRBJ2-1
TGTGCCAGCAGTTATGACTGGAACTCCTACAATGAGCAGTTCTTC
CASSYDWNSYNEQFF
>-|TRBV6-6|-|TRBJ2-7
TGTGCCAGCAGTTACCCGGGTGGGGGGGCCCCCTACGAGCAGTACTTC
CASSYPGGGAPYEQYF
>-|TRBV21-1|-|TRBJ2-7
TGTGCCAGCAGCATCGTTGGACTAGCGGGGAAGCAGTACTTC
CASSIVGLAGKQYF